This T cell receptor (beta chain) was identified in a study of blood T cell repertoires in COVID-19. Study information: Some COVID-19 samples were acute and others convalescent; all came from the United States, Italy and Spain. Sources were T cells, B-cell-depleted T cells, or PBMCs; the material itself was cDNA or gDNA.

TCRdb's copy holds only in-frame clones and misses some; the assay was immunoSEQ multiplex PCR. The sample contains about 120,000 clones, 70% to 90% of which appear only once. V was shortened by 0 bases and J by 3 bases, with 6 bases between the two germline ends. The CDR3 is 13 residues long. CDR1 SGDLS and CDR2 YYNGEE come from the germline V gene. This TCR was recovered from a man aged 35-49 years with acute or convalescent COVID-19. Material: peripheral blood. This sequence joins TRBV9 and TRBJ1-1, with D uncertain. The DNA for the CDR3 is TGTGCCAGCAGCGTAGAAGCCGACACTGAAGCTTTCTTT. Protein product: CASSVEADTEAFF.